A selection of T cell receptor beta chains follows, all from one sample in a study of T cell changes during pregnancy in multiple sclerosis. Libraries were prepared by immunoSEQ multiplex PCR; TCRdb keeps only in-frame clonotypes and omits some of them. In the table there are approximately 23,000 clones, around 89% of which are singletons. The sequencing here drew on CD8+ T cells from peripheral blood mononuclear cells, taken in the first trimester of pregnancy. Receptor source: a female donor with multiple sclerosis, enrolled in a pregnancy study. Each CDR3 is given with its conserved first and last residue. The D gene is left open where the match is weak. A clone size is listed for some rows: how often the clone was seen (once, few, many), or a class if it is expanded.

j_call: TRBJ2-1; d_call: NA; v_call: TRBV15; clone_size: NA; cdr3_nt: TGTGCCACCAGCAGGGTGGGGCTACCTCCCCGTGGCAATGAGCAGTTCTTC; cdr3_aa: CATSRVGLPPRGNEQFF
j_call: TRBJ1-3; d_call: NA; v_call: TRBV6-1; clone_size: NA; cdr3_nt: TGTGCCAGCACTGAAACCGGGACTGGAGGAAACACCATATATTTT; cdr3_aa: CASTETGTGGNTIYF
j_call: TRBJ2-2; d_call: TRBD2; v_call: TRBV10-3; clone_size: NA; cdr3_nt: TGTGCCATCATGAGGACTAGCGGGAGGGCCGCCGGGGAGCTGTTTTTT; cdr3_aa: CAIMRTSGRAAGELFF
j_call: TRBJ2-7; d_call: NA; v_call: TRBV28; clone_size: NA; cdr3_nt: TGTGCCAGCAGTTTATGGGCACTCCAGGGGGAGCAGTACTTC; cdr3_aa: CASSLWALQGEQYF
j_call: TRBJ1-2; d_call: TRBD1; v_call: TRBV7-9; clone_size: NA; cdr3_nt: TGTGCCAGCAGAAAGACCGGGACAGGGGTTAGTGGCTACACCTTC; cdr3_aa: CASRKTGTGVSGYTF
j_call: TRBJ2-1; d_call: NA; v_call: TRBV21-1; clone_size: NA; cdr3_nt: TGTGCCAGCAGCAAAGGGGTATTGGCGGCCACAAAGCAGTTCTTC; cdr3_aa: CASSKGVLAATKQFF
j_call: TRBJ2-2; d_call: TRBD2; v_call: TRBV6-1; clone_size: NA; cdr3_nt: TGTGCCAGCAGTGACGGGACTAGCGGGAACACCGGGGAGCTGTTTTTT; cdr3_aa: CASSDGTSGNTGELFF
j_call: TRBJ2-2; d_call: NA; v_call: TRBV7-9; clone_size: NA; cdr3_nt: TGTGCCAGCAGCTTAATGAGTGGTAACACCGGGGAGCTGTTTTTT; cdr3_aa: CASSLMSGNTGELFF
j_call: TRBJ2-1; d_call: NA; v_call: TRBV6-4; clone_size: NA; cdr3_nt: TGTGCCAGCAGTGAGAGCTCCTACAATGAGCAGTTCTTC; cdr3_aa: CASSESSYNEQFF
j_call: TRBJ2-1; d_call: NA; v_call: TRBV1; clone_size: NA; cdr3_nt: TGCACCAGCAGCCATCTCGGTTCTAGGTGTAATGAGCAGTTCTTC; cdr3_aa: CTSSHLGSRCNEQFF
j_call: TRBJ2-7; d_call: TRBD1; v_call: TRBV27; clone_size: NA; cdr3_nt: TGTGCCAGCAGTAACAGGGGGACCTACGAGCAGTACTTC; cdr3_aa: CASSNRGTYEQYF
j_call: TRBJ2-7; d_call: NA; v_call: TRBV28; clone_size: NA; cdr3_nt: TGTGCCAGCAGTTTGTTCCAATACGAGCAGTACTTC; cdr3_aa: CASSLFQYEQYF
j_call: TRBJ2-4; d_call: NA; v_call: TRBV27; clone_size: NA; cdr3_nt: TGTGCCAGCAGTTTATCGCCCGGGTTCGACATTCAGTACTTC; cdr3_aa: CASSLSPGFDIQYF
j_call: TRBJ2-7; d_call: NA; v_call: TRBV4-1; clone_size: once; cdr3_nt: TGCGCCAGCAGCCAGGGAAGCGGAGACGGGTCCTACGAGCAGTACTTC; cdr3_aa: CASSQGSGDGSYEQYF
j_call: TRBJ2-1; d_call: NA; v_call: TRBV14; clone_size: medium-sized; cdr3_nt: TGTGCCAGCAGCCATCTGAGGAATGAGCAGTTCTTC; cdr3_aa: CASSHLRNEQFF
j_call: TRBJ2-3; d_call: NA; v_call: TRBV7-2; clone_size: NA; cdr3_nt: TGTGCCAGCAGCTTAGTGGCGGGTTTGGGTACAGATACGCAGTATTTT; cdr3_aa: CASSLVAGLGTDTQYF
j_call: TRBJ1-2; d_call: NA; v_call: TRBV19; clone_size: NA; cdr3_nt: TGTGCCAGCAACAACTGGAGCAAAGAACCGGACTATGGCTACACCTTC; cdr3_aa: CASNNWSKEPDYGYTF